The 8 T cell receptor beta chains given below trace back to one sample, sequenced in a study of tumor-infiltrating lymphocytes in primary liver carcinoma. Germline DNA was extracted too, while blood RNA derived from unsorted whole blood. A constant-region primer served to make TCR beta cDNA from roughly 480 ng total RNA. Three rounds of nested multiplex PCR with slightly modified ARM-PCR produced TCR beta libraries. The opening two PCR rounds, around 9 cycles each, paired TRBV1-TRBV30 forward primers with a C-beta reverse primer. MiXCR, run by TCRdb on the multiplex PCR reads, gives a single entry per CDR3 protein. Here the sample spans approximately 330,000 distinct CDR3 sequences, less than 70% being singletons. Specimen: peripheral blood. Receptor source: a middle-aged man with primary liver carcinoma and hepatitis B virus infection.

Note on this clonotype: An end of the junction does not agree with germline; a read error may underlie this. The CDR3 loop is CASSFRTGWGQSF. CDR3 sequence (DNA): TGTGCCAGCAGCTTCCGTACAGGGTGGGGGCAGTCCTTT. V and J are TRBV14 and TRBJ2-1; TRBD1 might be the D (6 bases). The germline gives CDR1 SGHDN, CDR2 FVKESK. The CDR3 consists of 13 residues. The full variable domain, rest sourced from reference TRBV14 and TRBJ2-1, is EAGVTQFPSHSVIEKGQTVTLRCDPISGHDNLYWYRRVMGKEIKFLLHFVKESKQDESGMPNNRFLAERTGGTYSTLKVQPAELEDSGVYFCASSFRTGWGQSFGPGTRLTVL.

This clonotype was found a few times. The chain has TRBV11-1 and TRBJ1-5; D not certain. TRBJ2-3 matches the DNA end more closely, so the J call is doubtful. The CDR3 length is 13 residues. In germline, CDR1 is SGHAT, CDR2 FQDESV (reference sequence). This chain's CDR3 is CASSLGLEQPQYF. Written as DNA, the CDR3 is TGTGCCAGCAGCTTAGGGCTGGAACAGCCCCAGTATTTT.

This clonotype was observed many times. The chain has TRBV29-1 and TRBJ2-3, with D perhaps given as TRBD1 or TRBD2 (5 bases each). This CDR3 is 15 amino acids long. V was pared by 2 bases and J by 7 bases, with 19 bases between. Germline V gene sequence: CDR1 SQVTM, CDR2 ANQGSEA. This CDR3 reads CSVESGRLYSNTQYF. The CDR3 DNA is TGCAGCGTTGAATCAGGGAGACTATACTCAAATACGCAGTATTTT.

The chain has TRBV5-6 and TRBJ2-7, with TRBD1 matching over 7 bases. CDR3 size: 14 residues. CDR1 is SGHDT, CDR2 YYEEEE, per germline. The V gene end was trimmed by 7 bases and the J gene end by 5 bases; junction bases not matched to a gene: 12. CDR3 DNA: TGTGCCAGCTGCCCGAATACAGGGGCCGACGAGCAGTACTTC. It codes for CASCPNTGADEQYF.

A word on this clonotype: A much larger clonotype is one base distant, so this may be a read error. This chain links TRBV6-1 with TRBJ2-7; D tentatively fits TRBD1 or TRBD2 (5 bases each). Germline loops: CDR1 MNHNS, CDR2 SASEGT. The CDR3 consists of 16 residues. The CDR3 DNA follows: TGTGTCAGCAGTGATCCCCCGGGACGGAACACCTACGAGCAGTACTTC. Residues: CVSSDPPGRNTYEQYF.

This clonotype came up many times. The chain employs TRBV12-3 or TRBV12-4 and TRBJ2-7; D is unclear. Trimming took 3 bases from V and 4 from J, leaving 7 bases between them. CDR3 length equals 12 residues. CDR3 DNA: TGTGCCAGCAGTTTGTTCAGTTACGAGCAGTACTTC. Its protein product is CASSLFSYEQYF.

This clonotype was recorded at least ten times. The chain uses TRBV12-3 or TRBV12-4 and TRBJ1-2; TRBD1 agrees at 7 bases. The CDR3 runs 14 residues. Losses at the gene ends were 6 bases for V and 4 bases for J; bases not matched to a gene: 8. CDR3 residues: CASSPGTVGYGYTF. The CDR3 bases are TGTGCCAGCAGCCCTGGGACAGTTGGCTATGGCTACACCTTC.

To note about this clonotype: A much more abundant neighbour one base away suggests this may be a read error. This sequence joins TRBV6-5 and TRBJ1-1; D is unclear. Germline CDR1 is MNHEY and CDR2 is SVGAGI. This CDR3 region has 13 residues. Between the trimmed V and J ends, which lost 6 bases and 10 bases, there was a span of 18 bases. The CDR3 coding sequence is TGTGCCAGCAGGGAATCAGCTGCACTTGGAGCTTTCTTT. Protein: CASRESAALGAFF.